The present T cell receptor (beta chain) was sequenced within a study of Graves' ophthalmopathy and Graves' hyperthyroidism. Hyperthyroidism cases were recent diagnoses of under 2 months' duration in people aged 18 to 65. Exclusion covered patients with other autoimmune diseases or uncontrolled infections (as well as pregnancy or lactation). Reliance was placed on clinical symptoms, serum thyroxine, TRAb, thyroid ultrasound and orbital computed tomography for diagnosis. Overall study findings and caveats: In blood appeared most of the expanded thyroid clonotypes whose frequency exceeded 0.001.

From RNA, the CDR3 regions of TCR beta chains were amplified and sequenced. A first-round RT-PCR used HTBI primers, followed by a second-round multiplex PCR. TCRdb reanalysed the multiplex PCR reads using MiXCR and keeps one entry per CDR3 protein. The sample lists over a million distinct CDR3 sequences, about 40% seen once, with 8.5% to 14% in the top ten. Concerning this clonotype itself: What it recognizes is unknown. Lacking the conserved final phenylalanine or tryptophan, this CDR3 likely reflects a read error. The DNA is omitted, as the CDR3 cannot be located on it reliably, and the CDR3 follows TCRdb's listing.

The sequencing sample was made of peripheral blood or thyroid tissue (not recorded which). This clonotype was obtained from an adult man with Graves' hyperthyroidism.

Here the CDR3 reads CSARDSAV. The genes are TRBV20-1 and TRBJ2-5. Per the germline V gene, CDR1 is DFQATT and CDR2 is SNEGSKA (reference sequence). Termini included, the CDR3 measures 8 amino acids.